The clone carrying this T cell receptor beta chain has only one observation. Antigen unknown. This table comes from immunoSEQ multiplex PCR, and its TCRdb copy is limited to in-frame clones, with some not included. Of around 12,000 clones listed, roughly 80% are singletons. With V trimmed by 0 bases and J by 1 base, 6 bases remained unmatched. Germline CDR1 and CDR2: SGHVS and FNYEAQ. The CDR3 has 17 residues. This sample is drawn from a study of STAT3 mutations in large granular lymphocyte leukemia. Study conclusions and caveats: At least one immunodominant TCR beta clonotype appeared in every T-cell large granular lymphocyte leukemia patient.

Sequenced sample: peripheral blood mononuclear cells. The chain has TRBV7-6 and TRBJ2-7, with 10 bases identical to TRBD2. The TCR was taken from a man between 60 and 75 years old with T-cell large granular lymphocyte leukemia. Some clones in this sample may be carry-over from other donors' samples. The CDR3 bases are TGTGCCAGCAGCTTAGCGGTGGCTAGCGGGAGATCCTACGAGCAGTACTTC. Residues: CASSLAVASGRSYEQYF.